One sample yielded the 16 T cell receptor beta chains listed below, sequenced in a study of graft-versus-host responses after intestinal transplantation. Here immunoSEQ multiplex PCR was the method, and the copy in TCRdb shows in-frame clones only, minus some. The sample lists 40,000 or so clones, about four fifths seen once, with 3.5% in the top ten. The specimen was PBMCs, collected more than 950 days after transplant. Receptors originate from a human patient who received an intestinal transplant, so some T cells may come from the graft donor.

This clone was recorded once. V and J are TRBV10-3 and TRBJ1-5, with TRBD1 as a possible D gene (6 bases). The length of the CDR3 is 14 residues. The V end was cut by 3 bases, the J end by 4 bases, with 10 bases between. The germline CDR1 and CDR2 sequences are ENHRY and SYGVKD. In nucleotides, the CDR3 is TGTGCCATCAGTGAAAGGGGGGAAAATCAGCCCCAGCATTTT. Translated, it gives CAISERGENQPQHF.

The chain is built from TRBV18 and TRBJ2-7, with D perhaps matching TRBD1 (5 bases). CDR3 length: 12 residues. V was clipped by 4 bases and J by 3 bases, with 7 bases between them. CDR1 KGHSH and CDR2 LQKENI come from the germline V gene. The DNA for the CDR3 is TGTGCCAGCTCACTCGACAGCTACGAGCAGTACTTC. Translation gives CASSLDSYEQYF.

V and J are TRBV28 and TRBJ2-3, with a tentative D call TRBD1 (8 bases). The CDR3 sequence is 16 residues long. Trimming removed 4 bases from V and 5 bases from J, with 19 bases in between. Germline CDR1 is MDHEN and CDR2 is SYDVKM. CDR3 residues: CASSSWQGAGVDTQYF. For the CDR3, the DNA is TGTGCCAGCAGTTCTTGGCAGGGGGCGGGAGTAGATACGCAGTATTTT.

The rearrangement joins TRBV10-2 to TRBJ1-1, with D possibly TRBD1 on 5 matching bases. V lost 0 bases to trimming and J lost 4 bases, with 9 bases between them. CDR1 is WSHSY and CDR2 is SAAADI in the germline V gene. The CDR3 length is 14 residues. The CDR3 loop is CASSESLGATEAFF. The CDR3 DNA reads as TGCGCCAGCAGTGAGTCGCTAGGGGCCACTGAAGCTTTCTTT.

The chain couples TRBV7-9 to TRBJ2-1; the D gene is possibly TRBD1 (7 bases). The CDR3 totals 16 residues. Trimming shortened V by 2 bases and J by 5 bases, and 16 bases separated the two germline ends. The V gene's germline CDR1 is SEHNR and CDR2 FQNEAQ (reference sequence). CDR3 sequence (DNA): TGTGCCAGCAGCTTAATTACAGGGGAGGCCGACAATGAGCAGTTCTTC. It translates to CASSLITGEADNEQFF.

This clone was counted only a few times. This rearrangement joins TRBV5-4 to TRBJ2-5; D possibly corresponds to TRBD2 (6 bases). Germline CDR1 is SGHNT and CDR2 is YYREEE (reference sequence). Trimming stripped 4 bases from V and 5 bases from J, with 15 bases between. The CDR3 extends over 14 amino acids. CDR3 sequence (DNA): TGTGCCAGCAGCGAGTTTAGCGGATTGGAGACCCAGTACTTC. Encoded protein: CASSEFSGLETQYF.

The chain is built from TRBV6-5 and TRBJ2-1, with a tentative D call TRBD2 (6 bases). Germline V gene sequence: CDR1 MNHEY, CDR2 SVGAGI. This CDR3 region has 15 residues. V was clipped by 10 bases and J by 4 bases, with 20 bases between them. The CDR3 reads CATLPVRGSYNEQFF. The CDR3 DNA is TGTGCCACCCTCCCGGTCCGGGGGAGTTACAATGAGCAGTTCTTC.

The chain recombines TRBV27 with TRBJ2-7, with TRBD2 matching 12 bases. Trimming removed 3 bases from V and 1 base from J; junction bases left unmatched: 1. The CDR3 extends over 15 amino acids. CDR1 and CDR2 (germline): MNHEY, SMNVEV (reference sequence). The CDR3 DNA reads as TGTGCCAGCAGTTTTGGGACTAGCGGGTCCTACGAGCAGTACTTC. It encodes CASSFGTSGSYEQYF.

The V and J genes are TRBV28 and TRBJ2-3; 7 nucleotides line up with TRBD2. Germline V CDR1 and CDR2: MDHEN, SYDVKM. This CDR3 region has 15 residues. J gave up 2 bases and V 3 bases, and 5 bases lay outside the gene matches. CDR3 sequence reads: CASSLGGGYTDTQYF. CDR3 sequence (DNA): TGTGCCAGCAGTTTGGGCGGGGGATACACAGATACGCAGTATTTT.

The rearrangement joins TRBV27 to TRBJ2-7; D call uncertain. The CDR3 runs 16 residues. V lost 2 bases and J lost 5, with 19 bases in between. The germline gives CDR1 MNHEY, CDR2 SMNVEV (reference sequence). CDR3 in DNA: TGTGCCAGCAGTTTAAGGTCCTCTCGGCCCGGTAACGAGCAGTACTTC. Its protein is CASSLRSSRPGNEQYF.

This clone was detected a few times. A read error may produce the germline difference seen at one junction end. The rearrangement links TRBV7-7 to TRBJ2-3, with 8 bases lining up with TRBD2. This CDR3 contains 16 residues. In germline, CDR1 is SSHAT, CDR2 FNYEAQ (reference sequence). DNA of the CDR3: TGTGCTAGCAGCTTAGGGCGGGGGGAGCGCACAGATACGCAGTATTTT. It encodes CASSLGRGERTDTQYF. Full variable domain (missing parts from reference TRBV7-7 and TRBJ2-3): GAGVSQSPRYKVTKRGQDVTLRCDPISSHATLYWYQQALGQGPEFLTYFNYEAQPDKSGLPSDRFSAERPEGSISTLTIQRTEQRDSAMYRCASSLGRGERTDTQYFGPGTRLTVL.

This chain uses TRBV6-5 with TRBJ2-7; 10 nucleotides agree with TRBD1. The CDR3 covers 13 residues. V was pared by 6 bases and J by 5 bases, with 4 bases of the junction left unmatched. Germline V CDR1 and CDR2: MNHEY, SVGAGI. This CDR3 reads CASRRGQGHEQYF. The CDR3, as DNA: TGTGCCAGCAGGCGGGGACAGGGGCACGAGCAGTACTTC.

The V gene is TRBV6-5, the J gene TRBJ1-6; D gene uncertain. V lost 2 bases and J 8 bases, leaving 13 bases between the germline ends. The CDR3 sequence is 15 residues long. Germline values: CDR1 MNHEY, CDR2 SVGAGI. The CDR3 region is CASSYGPGRDSPLHF. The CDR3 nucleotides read TGTGCCAGCAGTTACGGCCCCGGACGGGATTCACCCCTCCACTTT.

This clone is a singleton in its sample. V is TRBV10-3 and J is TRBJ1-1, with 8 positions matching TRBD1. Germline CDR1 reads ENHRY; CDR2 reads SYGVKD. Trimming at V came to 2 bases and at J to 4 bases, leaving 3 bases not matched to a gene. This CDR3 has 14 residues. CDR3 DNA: TGTGCCATCAGTGAGCCTACAGGGGGCACTGAAGCTTTCTTT. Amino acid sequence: CAISEPTGGTEAFF.

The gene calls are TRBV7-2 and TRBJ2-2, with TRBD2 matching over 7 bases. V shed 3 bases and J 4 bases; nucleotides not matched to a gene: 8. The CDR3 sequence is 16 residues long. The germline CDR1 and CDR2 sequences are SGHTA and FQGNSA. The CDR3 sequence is CASSFRRGGGTGELFF. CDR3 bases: TGTGCCAGCAGCTTTCGTAGGGGCGGGGGCACCGGGGAGCTGTTTTTT.

CDR3 residues: CATSRTGQSYEQYF. The CDR3 DNA sequence: TGTGCCACCAGCAGGACTGGACAGTCCTACGAGCAGTACTTC. The chain joins TRBV15 to TRBJ2-7; weak D call: TRBD1 (6 bases). V lost 3 bases and J lost 1, with 10 bases in between. There are 14 residues in the CDR3. CDR1 LNHNV and CDR2 YYDKDF come from the germline V gene (reference sequence).